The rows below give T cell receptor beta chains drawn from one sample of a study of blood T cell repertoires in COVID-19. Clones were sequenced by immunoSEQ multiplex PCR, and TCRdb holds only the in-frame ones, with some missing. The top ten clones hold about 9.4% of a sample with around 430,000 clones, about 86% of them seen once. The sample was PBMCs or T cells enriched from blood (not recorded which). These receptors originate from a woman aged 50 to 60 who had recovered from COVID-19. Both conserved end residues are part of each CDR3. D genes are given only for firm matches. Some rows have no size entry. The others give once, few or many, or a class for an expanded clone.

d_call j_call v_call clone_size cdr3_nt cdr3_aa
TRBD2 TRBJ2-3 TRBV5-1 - TGCGCCAGCAGCCCAAAACGGACTAGCGGGCCTAGAGCTAGCACAGATACGCAGTATTTT CASSPKRTSGPRASTDTQYF
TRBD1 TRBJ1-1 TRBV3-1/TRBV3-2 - TGTGCCAGCAGCCCTGGGACAGGGGGGAACACTGAAGCTTTCTTT CASSPGTGGNTEAFF
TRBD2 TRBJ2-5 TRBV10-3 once TGTGCCATCAAACTAGCGGGGCAAGAGACCCAGTACTTC CAIKLAGQETQYF
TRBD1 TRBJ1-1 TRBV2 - TGTGCCAGCTCGCTGGGGACAGGGGGCACTGAAGCTTTCTTT CASSLGTGGTEAFF
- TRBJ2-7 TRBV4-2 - TGTGCCAGCAGGGGAGGCGGGGTCCAATCCTACGAGCAGTACTTC CASRGGGVQSYEQYF
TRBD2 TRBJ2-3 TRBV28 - TGTGCCAGCAGTTTTGTGTGGGGGGGAGGACCAGATACGCAGTATTTT CASSFVWGGGPDTQYF
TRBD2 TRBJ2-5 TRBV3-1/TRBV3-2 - TGTGCCAGCAGCCTATTAGCGGGGGCCCCACAAGAGACCCAGTACTTC CASSLLAGAPQETQYF
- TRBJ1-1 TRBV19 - TGTGCCAGTAGTAAACCGGGACACGCGAACACTGAAGCTTTCTTT CASSKPGHANTEAFF
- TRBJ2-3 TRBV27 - TGTGCCAGCGGGGGAGGGGGGGGCCAAGATACGCAGTATTTT CASGGGGGQDTQYF
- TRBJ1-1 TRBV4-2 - TGTGCCAGCAGCCAAGGACAGGCCACTGAAGCTTTCTTT CASSQGQATEAFF
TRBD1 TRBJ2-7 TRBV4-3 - TGCGCCAGCAGCCGGCAATGGGGACAGGGGACCTACGAGCAGTACTTC CASSRQWGQGTYEQYF
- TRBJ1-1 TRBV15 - TGTGCCACCACCATGACAGCCAACACTGAAGCTTTCTTT CATTMTANTEAFF
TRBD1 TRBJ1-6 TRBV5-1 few TGCGCCAGCAGCGCTACCCCCGGGACAGCATACCCCCCCCTCCACTTT CASSATPGTAYPPLHF
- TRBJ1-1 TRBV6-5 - TGTGCCAGCAGTAATTCGGGACTCTCGAACACTGAAGCTTTCTTT CASSNSGLSNTEAFF
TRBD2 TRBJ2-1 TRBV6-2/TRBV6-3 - TGTGCCAGCAGTTACGGTCGGGGGGTGTACAATGAGCAGTTCTTC CASSYGRGVYNEQFF
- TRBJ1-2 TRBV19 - TGTGCCAGTACCCCGGCGGGGGGCCGGGGCTACACCTTC CASTPAGGRGYTF
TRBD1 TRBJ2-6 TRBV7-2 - TGTGCCAGCAGGACGACAGGGCTCAGCTCTGGGGCCAACGTCCTGACTTTC CASRTTGLSSGANVLTF
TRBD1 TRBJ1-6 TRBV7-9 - TGTGCCAGCAGCCTGGTCCAGACAGGGCATTCACCCCTCCACTTT CASSLVQTGHSPLHF
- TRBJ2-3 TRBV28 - TGTGCCAGCAGTTCCATGCGGACACTACTGGGAGATACGCAGTATTTT CASSSMRTLLGDTQYF
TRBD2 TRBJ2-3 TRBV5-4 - TGTGCCAGCAGCTCCACTAGCGGCGGGGGATTTGCAGATACGCAGTATTTT CASSSTSGGGFADTQYF
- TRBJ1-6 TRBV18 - TGTGCCAGCTCACCAACATCGGGGTCACCCCTCCACTTT CASSPTSGSPLHF
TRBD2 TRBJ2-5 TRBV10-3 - TGTGCCATCAGTGAGGCCGGGAGGGAGACCCAGTACTTC CAISEAGRETQYF
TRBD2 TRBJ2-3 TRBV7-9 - TGTGCCAGCAGCTTCAGCGGGGGGCGCGGCACAGATACGCAGTATTTT CASSFSGGRGTDTQYF
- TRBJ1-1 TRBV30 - TGTGCCTGGAGACGGGGGGCGCGCACTGAAGCTTTCTTT CAWRRGARTEAFF
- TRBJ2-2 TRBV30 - TGTGCCTGGAGGGTCAGGGGGGTGGTCCCCGGGGAGCTGTTTTTT CAWRVRGVVPGELFF
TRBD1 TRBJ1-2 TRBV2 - TGTGCCAGCAGCGTGGGACAGGTTCTTTCTGGCTACACCTTC CASSVGQVLSGYTF
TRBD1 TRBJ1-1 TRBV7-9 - TGTGCCAGCAGCTTGGTAGGGGGCGAATCTGAAGCTTTCTTT CASSLVGGESEAFF
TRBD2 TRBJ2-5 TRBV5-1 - TGCGCCAGCAGCCCGGGACTAGCGCGATACGAGACCCAGTACTTC CASSPGLARYETQYF
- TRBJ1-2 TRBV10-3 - TGTGCCATCAGACCTGGGGGGTCCTATGGCTACACCTTC CAIRPGGSYGYTF
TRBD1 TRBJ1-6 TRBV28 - TGTGCCAGCAGTTTATCAACAGGGGACTCACCCCTCCACTTT CASSLSTGDSPLHF
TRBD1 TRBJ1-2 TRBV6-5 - TGTGCCAGCAGTCCCCGGGACAGCTATGGCTACACCTTC CASSPRDSYGYTF
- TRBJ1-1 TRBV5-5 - TGTGCCAGCAGCTTGCGGCAGGGGCAAGGTGGTAGCACTGAAGCTTTCTTT CASSLRQGQGGSTEAFF
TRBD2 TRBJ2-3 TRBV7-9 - TGTGCCAGCAGCCCCCTCCCGAGGGCGGGGGGGCTCGGTGATACGCAGTATTTT CASSPLPRAGGLGDTQYF